These 20 T cell receptor beta chains were sequenced from one sample in a study of a mutant IDH1 vaccine in newly diagnosed glioma. Sequenced by immunoSEQ multiplex PCR; TCRdb stores in-frame clones only, minus some. The sample shows some 44,000 clones, 65% to 90% of them seen only once. Time point reported: week 35, safety follow-up. In the vaccine, a single dose held 300 ug of the mutant IDH1 20-mer peptide, along with topical imiquimod. The antigens these receptors bind are not known. The specimen comprised PBMCs, sampled from a glioma patient whose treatment included an IDH1 peptide vaccine. The receptors shown here come from a woman between 50 and 59 years old with glioma.

This chain joins TRBV11-1 and TRBJ2-2; D might be TRBD2 (5 bases). V dropped 5 bases and J dropped 6 bases, with 7 bases sitting between them. Germline values: CDR1 SGHAT, CDR2 FQDESV (reference sequence). The length of the CDR3 is 12 residues. CDR3 amino acids: CASSGGPGELFF. Here the CDR3 DNA reads TGTGCCAGCAGCGGAGGCCCCGGGGAGCTGTTTTTT.

The V and J genes are TRBV7-9 and TRBJ2-7; 7 nucleotides align to TRBD2. The CDR3 extends over 12 amino acids. V lost 3 bases, J lost 5 bases, and 1 base stayed unmatched. Germline V gene sequence: CDR1 SEHNR, CDR2 FQNEAQ (reference sequence). CDR3 in amino acids: CASSLGGDEQYF. CDR3 DNA sequence: TGTGCCAGCAGCTTGGGAGGGGACGAGCAGTACTTC.

The chain carries TRBV7-2 and TRBJ1-2, with a tentative D call TRBD1 (5 bases). The ends were cut back, 4 bases at V and 0 bases at J, with 12 bases in the middle. There are 15 residues in the CDR3. Germline lookup yields CDR1 SGHTA and CDR2 FQGNSA. CDR3 nucleotide sequence: TGTGCCAGCAGCTGGACATATGACTCTAACTATGGCTACACCTTC. Protein: CASSWTYDSNYGYTF.

The chain couples TRBV6-5 to TRBJ1-5; maybe TRBD1 (5 bases). The CDR3 extends over 11 amino acids. Germline V gene data show CDR1 as MNHEY and CDR2 as SVGAGI. V was trimmed by 7 bases and J by 11 bases, leaving 12 bases between them. The DNA of the CDR3 is TGTGCCAGCATTACCCGGGGGGCCCAGCATTTT. Translation: CASITRGAQHF.

The J gene is TRBJ2-5, the V gene TRBV5-6; 8 bases are a match to TRBD1. V was clipped by 3 bases and J by 0 bases; unmatched bases: 13. The length of the CDR3 is 18 residues. Germline-derived CDR1 and CDR2 are SGHDT and YYEEEE. CDR3 protein: CASSSSRRQGTYQETQYF. The CDR3, as DNA: TGTGCCAGCAGCTCCAGCCGGCGACAGGGGACGTACCAAGAGACCCAGTACTTC.

The chain recombines TRBV18 with TRBJ1-2, with 8 bases that match TRBD1. V was clipped by 2 bases and J by 4 bases; unmatched bases: 0. The V gene's germline CDR1 is KGHSH and CDR2 LQKENI. This CDR3 spans 13 amino acids. Written as DNA, the CDR3 is TGTGCCAGCTCACCAGGACAGGGCTATGGCTACACCTTC. This codes for CASSPGQGYGYTF.

The chain uses TRBV30 and TRBJ2-1, with TRBD2 as a possible D gene (6 bases). The CDR3 totals 11 residues. V lost 8 bases, J lost 9 bases, and 14 bases lay in between. The V gene's germline CDR1 is GTSNPN and CDR2 SVGIG (reference sequence). CDR3 sequence (DNA): TGTGCCACAAGACTAGTCACTGAGCAGTTCTTC. It translates to CATRLVTEQFF.

This clone was observed a handful of times. The chain combines TRBV30 with TRBJ2-3; TRBD2 aligns across 10 bases. After removal of 0 bases from V and 5 bases from J, the junction contained 5 bases not matched to a gene. CDR1 is GTSNPN, CDR2 SVGIG, per germline (reference sequence). This CDR3 has 15 amino acids. Here the CDR3 reads CAWSVLSGGEDTQYF. The CDR3 coding sequence is TGTGCCTGGAGTGTACTAAGCGGGGGGGAAGATACGCAGTATTTT.

This rearrangement joins TRBV10-3 to TRBJ2-6; no clear D. The CDR3 is made up of 16 amino acids. V was shortened by 6 bases and J by 0 bases, with 12 bases between the two germline ends. Germline V gives CDR1 ENHRY, CDR2 SYGVKD. This chain's CDR3 is CAIRPGLDSGANVLTF. CDR3 DNA sequence: TGTGCCATCAGACCGGGTCTGGACTCTGGGGCCAACGTCCTGACTTTC.

The chain employs TRBV29-1 and TRBJ1-5, with D perhaps matching TRBD1 (6 bases). The CDR3 consists of 14 residues. Trimming shortened V by 4 bases and J by 6 bases, and 16 bases separated the two germline ends. Per the germline V gene, CDR1 is SQVTM and CDR2 is ANQGSEA. CDR3 sequence (DNA): TGCAGCGTTGCCTGGGGGGGGGCGGGTCAGCCCCAGCATTTT. Translating gives CSVAWGGAGQPQHF. The variable domain in full, with the rest retrieved from reference TRBV29-1 and TRBJ1-5, is SAVISQKPSRDICQRGTSLTIQCQVDSQVTMMFWYRQQPGQSLTLIATANQGSEATYESGFVIDKFPISRPNLTFSTLTVSNMSPEDSSIYLCSVAWGGAGQPQHFGDGTRLSIL.

The chain employs TRBV2 and TRBJ2-7; 15 bases align to TRBD2. The germline gives CDR1 SNHLY, CDR2 FYNNEI. After removal of 6 bases from V and 6 bases from J, the junction contained 3 bases not matched to a gene. This CDR3 region has 14 residues. CDR3 sequence (DNA): TGTGCCAGCAGAAGGACTAGCGGGGGGGGCGAGCAGTACTTC. This encodes CASRRTSGGGEQYF.

V is TRBV20-1 and J is TRBJ1-1, with 7 bases matching TRBD1. Germline V lookup: CDR1 DFQATT, CDR2 SNEGSKA (reference sequence). This CDR3 comprises 11 residues. V shed 6 bases and J 10 bases; nucleotides not matched to a gene: 8. The CDR3 region is CSAPTGSGAFF. In DNA, the CDR3 is TGCAGTGCCCCGACAGGGTCGGGAGCTTTCTTT.

The chain employs TRBV2 and TRBJ2-2; possible D gene TRBD2, 6 bases. Germline V gene sequence: CDR1 SNHLY, CDR2 FYNNEI. V lost 8 bases and J 1 base, leaving 11 bases between the germline ends. CDR3 length: 14 amino acids. CDR3 coding DNA: TGTGCCAGCCGCCGGCGGGGGAACACCGGGGAGCTGTTTTTT. Translation: CASRRRGNTGELFF.

The chain joins TRBV2 to TRBJ1-1; D unclear. This CDR3 region has 13 residues. The germline gives CDR1 SNHLY, CDR2 FYNNEI. V lost 2 bases to trimming and J lost 5 bases, with 9 bases between them. The CDR3 sequence is CASSERLRTEAFF. As DNA, the CDR3 is TGTGCCAGCAGTGAAAGGCTTCGGACTGAAGCTTTCTTT.

The chain combines TRBV6-5 with TRBJ2-6; D gene ambiguous. Trimming stripped 1 base from V and 0 bases from J, with 4 bases between. This CDR3 spans 15 amino acids. Germline V gene lookup returns CDR1 MNHEY and CDR2 SVGAGI. DNA for the CDR3: TGTGCCAGCAGTTACTACGGCTCTGGGGCCAACGTCCTGACTTTC. It encodes CASSYYGSGANVLTF.

The chain combines TRBV18 with TRBJ2-2; TRBD1 might be the D (6 bases). Germline-derived CDR1 and CDR2 are KGHSH and LQKENI. There are 17 residues in the CDR3. Between the trimmed V and J ends, which lost 4 bases and 4 bases, there was a span of 19 bases. CDR3 residues: CASSLLRTDRGTGELFF. The CDR3 nucleotides are TGTGCCAGCTCACTACTGAGGACAGATCGGGGCACCGGGGAGCTGTTTTTT.

The chain has TRBV7-8 and TRBJ2-3, with a tentative D call TRBD2 (6 bases). The CDR3 loop spans 16 amino acids. CDR1 and CDR2 from the germline V gene are SGHVS and FQNEAQ. V was trimmed by 5 bases and J by 2 bases, leaving 17 bases between them. The DNA for the CDR3 is TGTGCCAGCAGCGCTCTCATGTGGGGGGACACAGATACGCAGTATTTT. It yields the protein CASSALMWGDTDTQYF.

V usage is TRBV27 and J usage is TRBJ2-2; no reliable D call. The CDR3 covers 12 residues. V lost 2 bases, J lost 7 bases, and 5 bases lay in between. Germline CDR1 reads MNHEY; CDR2 reads SMNVEV (reference sequence). The CDR3 loop is CASSLGVGELFF. In DNA form, the CDR3 reads TGTGCCAGCAGTTTAGGAGTCGGGGAGCTGTTTTTT.

J is TRBJ2-7 and V is TRBV6-5, with D perhaps matching TRBD1 or TRBD2 (5 bases each). Per the germline V gene, CDR1 is MNHEY and CDR2 is SVGAGI. This CDR3 comprises 13 residues. The germline V and J ends were trimmed by 4 bases and 4 bases, with 11 bases remaining between them. The CDR3: CASSLGPIYEQYF. The CDR3 DNA is TGTGCCAGCAGTTTGGGACCGATTTACGAGCAGTACTTC.

This clone is termed medium-sized. Other DNA variants within this sample encode the same CDR3. The rearrangement links TRBV5-1 to TRBJ2-3; no reliable D call. This CDR3 has 13 amino acids. With 3 bases removed from V and 0 bases from J, the gap between germline ends came to 5 bases. Germline values: CDR1 SGHRS, CDR2 YFSETQ. CDR3 loop: CASSSASTDTQYF. As DNA, the CDR3 is TGCGCCAGCAGCTCTGCTAGCACAGATACGCAGTATTTT.